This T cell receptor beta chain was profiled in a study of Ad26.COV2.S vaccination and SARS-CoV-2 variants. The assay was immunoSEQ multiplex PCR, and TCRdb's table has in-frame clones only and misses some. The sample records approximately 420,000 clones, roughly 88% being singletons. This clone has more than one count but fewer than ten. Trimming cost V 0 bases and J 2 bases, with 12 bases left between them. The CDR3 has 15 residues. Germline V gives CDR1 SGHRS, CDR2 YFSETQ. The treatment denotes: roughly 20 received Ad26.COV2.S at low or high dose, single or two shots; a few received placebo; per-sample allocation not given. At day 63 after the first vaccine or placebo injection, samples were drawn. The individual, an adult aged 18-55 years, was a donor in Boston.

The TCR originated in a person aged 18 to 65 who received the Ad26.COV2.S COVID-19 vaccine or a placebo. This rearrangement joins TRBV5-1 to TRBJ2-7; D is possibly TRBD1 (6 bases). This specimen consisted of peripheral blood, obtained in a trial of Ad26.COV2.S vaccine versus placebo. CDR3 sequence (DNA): TGCGCCAGCAGCTTGGATGGGACACCCACCTACGAGCAGTACTTC. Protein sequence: CASSLDGTPTYEQYF.